This T cell receptor beta chain was profiled in a study of T cells in women clearing cervical HPV infection (dated 2018 in TCRdb). Concerning the study at large: Cases were roughly 24 women with histologically confirmed HPV16-related CIN3 or worse, including a couple of invasive cancers. Controls were 25 women whose single incident HPV16 infection cleared within 12 months without precancer or cancer developing. Case blood was taken at the visit when the lesion was first identified, whereas control blood was taken when infection was no longer detected. Among cases, blood sampling came a median of nearly 150 days after lesion detection, with an interquartile range of roughly 90 to 230 days. Because only a few women had HLA typing data, the possibility that HLA type acted as a confounder could not be ruled out. This exploratory proof-of-principle case-control study, nested within the Guanacaste HPV Natural History Study in Costa Rica, compared TCR repertoires among women with different cervical HPV16 outcomes. Cases were matched to controls by age within five years and by the year the sample was collected. Cases had a median age of about 34 years and controls had a median age of around 40, with no significant differences in baseline characteristics. The parent cohort enrolled 8,500 to 11,000 women aged 18 or older in Guanacaste, Costa Rica, during about 1992 to 1994 and followed them for six to eight years. As quality controls, five blinded duplicates were added to each group, bringing the total to roughly 60 samples made up of around 50 participants and 10 or so replicates. What the work shows at the level of the full study, not this receptor alone: Across sequencing depths, CIN3+ cases showed significantly higher TCR repertoire richness than controls, but evenness did not differ between the groups. Cases were distinguished from controls with an estimated AUC of approximately 0.83 by random forest classifiers combining richness and V gene abundances. Cases had lower TRBV6-7 relative abundance than controls (about 0.1% versus 0.15%; Bonferroni P = 0.0008). Whether associations preceded infection or resulted from infection could not be shown with the cross-sectional design, and effector/memory subsets and HPV-specific T cells were not isolated. Because the number of T cells per sample was unknown, the richness differences could reflect varying T-cell content rather than repertoire biology.

Including the terminal cysteine and phenylalanine, the CDR3 comprises 14 residues. Only the CDR3 bases that were read are kept: 33 of them, in frame from base 1. Looking up the germline V gene (reference sequence) yields CDR1 GTSNPN and CDR2 SVGIG. TCR beta CDR3 regions were amplified by multiplex PCR using the immunoSEQ assay from an average of around 1,200 ng genomic DNA per sample. To correct primer bias, the assay used a complete synthetic TCR repertoire to set an amplification baseline. Amplicons were sequenced on the Illumina platform. Per the source publication's procedure: Error correction of the sequences involved clustering with frequency ratios plus a modified nearest-neighbor algorithm, after which the sequences were analyzed in the immunoSEQ Analyzer using IMGT gene definitions. TCR richness and evenness were averaged over 20 rarefaction repeats at each rarefaction depth, excluding samples with fewer sequences than the depth. Relative abundances of V, D and J genes were compared between groups using Wilcoxon rank sum tests, with FDR correction applied. Blinded duplicates gave an intraclass correlation of 95.6% for TCR richness and an average of around 83% across around 66 gene segments. TCRdb re-hosts the immuneACCESS table, in-frame sequences only. Its copies lack some clones; in the studies checked, an unresolved V gene accounts for under half of them, and the cause for the rest is not known. D and trimming were read from the DNA, whereas the V and J calls and clone size are those reported in that table. This sample's records show 36,000 or so clones. Around 3.5% of the sample is taken by the ten largest.

Every participant had a single incident cervical HPV16 infection, and prevalent HPV16 infections were excluded. Cervical HPV DNA was detected with MY09/MY11 PCR, and genotyping was done with dot-blot hybridization. Fifteen mL of heparinized blood were centrifuged, and the buffy coat was aliquoted, frozen at -30°C, then stored at -80°C. QIAGEN kits were used to extract genomic DNA from buffy coat specimens. A note on this clone: What this receptor recognizes is not known. The read terminates 3 residues before the CDR3 end, so the remaining end is supplied by the germline J gene.

The chain couples TRBV30 to TRBJ2-4; 7 central bases correspond to TRBD1. This receptor was obtained from a woman aged 18 to 75 with a cervical HPV16 infection that either progressed to CIN3+ or cleared (not recorded which). Sequenced material: blood buffy coat. CDR3 DNA, as far as it was read: TGTGCCCGCCAGGGGAACAGGGGCGTCGAGGGT. This translates into CARQGNRGVEG. The full CDR3 is CARQGNRGVEGQYF. The entire variable domain, with the stretches around the CDR3 drawn from the reference TRBV30 and TRBJ2-4 proteins, is SQTIHQWPATLVQPVGSPLSLECTVEGTSNPNLYWYRQAAGRGLQLLFYSVGIGQISSEVPQNLSASRPQDRQFILSSKKLLLSDSGFYLCARQGNRGVEGQYFGAGTRLSVL.